The rows below give T cell receptor beta chains drawn from one sample of a study of control samples from healthy donors and cancer patients. The method was immunoSEQ multiplex PCR; TCRdb's version includes in-frame clones alone and lacks a portion of them. Of approximately 130,000 clones listed, around 90% are singletons. The sample comprised blood. These receptors were collected from a man in his forties in good health. Both conserved end residues are part of each CDR3. The order of the fields is V gene, J gene, D gene, clone size, CDR3 protein, CDR3 DNA. A D gene is named only where the DNA matches it firmly. The size field is filled for only some rows; it gives once, few, many or a size class.

TRBV9,TRBJ2-7,.,once,CASGQYPGYEQYF,TGTGCCAGCGGCCAGTACCCTGGCTACGAGCAGTACTTC
TRBV4-1,TRBJ2-7,.,.,CASSQVDTSYEQYF,TGCGCCAGCAGCCAAGTTGACACTTCCTACGAGCAGTACTTC
TRBV6-4,TRBJ1-6,.,once,CASSTGSNSPLHF,TGTGCCAGCAGTACGGGGTCCAATTCACCCCTCCACTTT
TRBV24-1,TRBJ2-7,TRBD1,.,CATSDPGTGGYEQYF,TGTGCCACCAGTGATCCCGGGACAGGGGGCTACGAGCAGTACTTC
TRBV5-6,TRBJ2-5,.,.,CASSLGQLRETQYF,TGTGCCAGCAGCTTGGGACAGCTAAGGGAGACCCAGTACTTC
TRBV30,TRBJ1-5,.,.,CAWSRITGLNQPQHF,TGTGCCTGGAGTAGGATTACTGGGCTCAATCAGCCCCAGCATTTT
TRBV24-1,TRBJ2-3,TRBD1,.,CATSRGQGPITDTQYF,TGTGCCACCAGCCGTGGACAGGGGCCCATCACAGATACGCAGTATTTT
TRBV7-9,TRBJ2-1,TRBD2,.,CASSYPSQRGPDNEQFF,TGTGCCAGCAGTTACCCATCCCAGCGGGGGCCTGACAATGAGCAGTTCTTC
TRBV7-2,TRBJ1-2,.,.,CASSRGGGRSNYGYTF,TGTGCCAGCAGCCGCGGCGGAGGGAGGTCTAACTATGGCTACACCTTC
TRBV10-2,TRBJ1-2,.,.,CASSELYRVGYTF,TGCGCCAGCAGTGAGCTGTACAGGGTTGGCTACACCTTC
TRBV30,TRBJ2-3,.,.,CAWMEAEGRTQYF,TGTGCCTGGATGGAAGCGGAGGGACGTACGCAGTATTTT
TRBV4-2,TRBJ2-7,.,.,CASSQDNLYEQYF,TGTGCCAGCAGCCAAGATAACCTGTACGAGCAGTACTTC
TRBV6-6,TRBJ1-5,.,.,CASTLVAGSQPQHF,TGTGCCAGCACCCTAGTGGCGGGGAGTCAGCCCCAGCATTTT
TRBV24-1,TRBJ1-2,TRBD1,.,CATSDFRAGQAYGYTF,TGTGCCACCAGTGATTTTCGTGCGGGACAGGCCTATGGCTACACCTTC
TRBV11-3,TRBJ2-6,.,.,CASSFQGSGANVLTF,TGTGCCAGCAGCTTCCAGGGATCTGGGGCCAACGTCCTGACTTTC
TRBV12-5,TRBJ2-7,.,.,CASGLAPTPQWGENYEQYF,TGTGCTAGTGGTTTGGCCCCTACCCCCCAGTGGGGGGAGAACTACGAGCAGTACTTC
TRBV30,TRBJ1-4,.,.,CAWSQMGFANEKLFF,TGTGCCTGGAGTCAAATGGGGTTCGCTAATGAAAAACTGTTTTTT